This TCR beta chain was recovered during a study of blood T cells in healthy people across ages. The overall study: The template switching approach captured approximately one barcoded beta molecule for every two T cells.

Study findings and constraints: When one million T cells were used, diversity estimates were thought to be underestimates. The study lacked donor CMV status, which possibly confounded expanded clonotype changes.

Next came a second PCR, run for about 7 to 12 cycles, which used a sample-barcoded 5' primer along with a J-beta primer mix. Each cDNA molecule carried a tag from a template-switch adaptor that contained 12 random nucleotides. MiXCR was run by TCRdb on the 5' RACE reads, yielding one entry per CDR3 protein. The sample contains about 1.4 million distinct CDR3 sequences, approximately 59% of which appear only once. The table lists this clonotype with a few counts. Its antigen is undetermined. The source material was blood. The receptor was isolated from a man aged 18 to 30 in good health.

The CDR3 spells CASSPRIGSYEQYF. The CDR3 DNA is TGCGCCAGCAGCCCCCGTATCGGCTCCTACGAGCAGTACTTC. The chain has TRBV4-1 and TRBJ2-7; unclear D gene. Germline CDR1 and CDR2: MGHRA and YSYEKL. This CDR3 is 14 amino acids long. The germline V and J ends were trimmed by 4 bases and 0 bases, with 10 bases remaining between them.